The clone carrying this T cell receptor (beta chain) occurred once. The antigen is not known. These data belong to a study of cytomegalovirus exposure and HLA in healthy donors. Study information: Genotyping of nearly 400 donors showed that roughly 80% belonged to the Caucasian-associated ancestry cluster. Study results and caveats: Cytomegalovirus-associated status was assigned to about 150 TCR beta chains.

Looked up from germline, CDR1 is SGHNT and CDR2 is YYREEE (reference sequence). V lost 4 bases and J lost 5; bases outside the gene matches: 7. This CDR3 is built from 15 residues. In the PCR, 60 Vbeta and 13 Jbeta primers were used. TCRdb keeps only in-frame clones here, not all; method: immunoSEQ multiplex PCR. Found here are under 150,000 clones, about 83% of them singletons; the top ten hold approximately 4.7%. Sequencing was done on a sample of PBMCs. The chain is built from TRBV5-4 and TRBJ2-7, with TRBD2 matching over 12 bases. This clonotype was sampled from a woman under 40 in good health and CMV-seronegative. The CDR3 DNA follows: TGTGCCAGCAGCGCCCGACTAGCGGGAGTCCACGAGCAGTACTTC. Its translation is CASSARLAGVHEQYF.